These 8 T cell receptor beta chains were all obtained from the same sample, sequenced in a study of PD-1 blockade in classical Hodgkin lymphoma. The time point here: cycle 4 day 1 (C4D1), after more than five weeks of nivolumab. All the patients suffered relapse after autologous stem cell transplantation, and brentuximab vedotin exposure differed. The repertoire was sequenced with immunoSEQ multiplex PCR; TCRdb's copy has only in-frame clones and lacks some. The top ten clones hold 7.5% to 10% of a sample with roughly 39,000 clones, over 70% of them seen once. The starting material was peripheral blood mononuclear cells (PBMCs), obtained before the fourth cycle of nivolumab. These TCRs come from a human donor with classical Hodgkin lymphoma.

The V call is TRBV20-1, the J call TRBJ2-3; D tentatively reads TRBD1 or TRBD2 (5 bases each). The V gene lost 4 bases and the J gene lost 6 bases, with 8 bases spanning the gap. The CDR3 is 11 residues long. CDR1 and CDR2 from the germline V gene are DFQATT and SNEGSKA (reference sequence). DNA of the CDR3: TGCAGTGCTACATGGGGGGATACGCAGTATTTT. It specifies CSATWGDTQYF.

The J gene is TRBJ1-1, the V gene TRBV25-1, with D tentatively TRBD1 (6 bases). From germline, CDR1 is MGHDK and CDR2 SYGVNS. The CDR3 spans 15 residues. V was shortened by 8 bases and J by 4 bases, with 20 bases between the two germline ends. The CDR3 DNA follows: TGTGCCAGCGCCCTCCATAGGCAAGGGGGCACTGAAGCTTTCTTT. Its translation is CASALHRQGGTEAFF.

The chain carries TRBV7-9 and TRBJ2-6; a weak D match, TRBD1 (5 bases). V gave up 5 bases and J gave up 0 bases, with 11 bases separating them. Germline V lookup: CDR1 SEHNR, CDR2 FQNEAQ (reference sequence). This CDR3 has 16 amino acids. CDR3 amino acids: CASSANRSSGANVLTF. CDR3 bases: TGTGCCAGCAGCGCAAACAGGTCCTCTGGGGCCAACGTCCTGACTTTC.

This clone has a single count. The rearrangement links TRBV29-1 to TRBJ2-3, with TRBD2 identical over 14 bases. In germline, CDR1 is SQVTM, CDR2 ANQGSEA. The CDR3 runs 15 residues. The V segment lost 7 bases and the J segment 4 bases; nucleotides outside the gene matches: 7. For the CDR3, the DNA is TGCAGCGCCCCCCCGGGACTAGCGGGGGCAGATACGCAGTATTTT. It is translated as CSAPPGLAGADTQYF.

This rearrangement joins TRBV15 to TRBJ1-5; maybe TRBD1 (6 bases). CDR1 and CDR2 from the germline V gene are LNHNV and YYDKDF (reference sequence). Trimming stripped 0 bases from V and 5 bases from J, with 11 bases between. This CDR3 region has 15 residues. In nucleotides, the CDR3 is TGTGCCACCAGCAGAGACAGGGGATTGCATCAGCCCCAGCATTTT. Residues: CATSRDRGLHQPQHF.

J is TRBJ2-3 and V is TRBV29-1; D is unresolved. The CDR3 loop spans 15 amino acids. The ends were cut back, 1 base at V and 6 bases at J, with 17 bases in the middle. The V gene's germline CDR1 is SQVTM and CDR2 ANQGSEA. CDR3 sequence (DNA): TGCAGCGTTGAAGGGCCTTTTTGGCCGTTGGATACGCAGTATTTT. It yields the protein CSVEGPFWPLDTQYF.

The gene calls are TRBV30 and TRBJ2-5; a possible D gene is TRBD2 (6 bases). The CDR3 is 14 residues long. V lost 2 bases and J lost 5, with 15 bases in between. Germline V gives CDR1 GTSNPN, CDR2 SVGIG (reference sequence). The CDR3 loop is CAWSSSVLSETQYF. CDR3 in DNA: TGTGCCTGGAGTTCTAGCGTATTGTCGGAGACCCAGTACTTC.

The chain uses TRBV7-2 and TRBJ2-3, with TRBD2 matching 10 bases. The CDR3 runs to 15 residues. Germline V lookup: CDR1 SGHTA, CDR2 FQGNSA. The V gene end was trimmed by 5 bases and the J gene end by 0 bases; junction bases not matched to a gene: 2. CDR3 region: CASSGLAASTDTQYF. The CDR3 DNA sequence: TGTGCCAGCAGCGGACTAGCGGCTAGCACAGATACGCAGTATTTT.